The rows below give T cell receptor beta chains drawn from one sample of a study of OX40 agonist ivuxolimab in advanced cancers. Sequencing used immunoSEQ multiplex PCR; TCRdb keeps in-frame clones, though not all of them. Among 65,000 to 75,000 clones, around 85% were seen once, and the ten largest hold roughly 0.89%. Material: CD4+ or CD8+ T cells sorted from blood, obtained in a trial of the OX40 agonist ivuxolimab. The receptor set was obtained from an adult with an advanced solid tumor such as melanoma, head and neck, liver or kidney cancer. CDR3s include the opening cysteine and the closing phenylalanine or tryptophan. A D gene is named only where the DNA matches it firmly. Size is omitted from some rows. Given values are once, few, many or a class for expanded clones.

V,D,size,J,DNA,CDR3
TRBV4-3,.,.,TRBJ2-4,TGCGCCAGCAGCCAAGAGCAGGGAAACATTCAGTACTTC,CASSQEQGNIQYF
TRBV7-9,.,once,TRBJ2-5,TGTGCCAGCAGACAGGCATACCAAGAGACCCAGTACTTC,CASRQAYQETQYF
TRBV7-9,.,.,TRBJ2-5,TGTGCCAGCAGCTTATCCCGAGGAGGGGCTATCCAAGAGACCCAGTACTTC,CASSLSRGGAIQETQYF
TRBV4-2,.,.,TRBJ1-2,TGTGCCAGCAGCCAAGGACTTTCAGGCTACACCTTC,CASSQGLSGYTF
TRBV2,.,.,TRBJ1-2,TGTGCCAGCAGTGAGGGGGGTCGGGGCTATGGCTACACCTTC,CASSEGGRGYGYTF
TRBV7-9,.,.,TRBJ1-2,TGTGCCAGCAGCTTAGGGTCCGATGGCTACACCTTC,CASSLGSDGYTF
TRBV7-2,.,.,TRBJ2-1,TGTGCCAGCAGCTTAATAGGGGTCTCCTACAATGAGCAGTTCTTC,CASSLIGVSYNEQFF
TRBV7-9,TRBD2,once,TRBJ2-7,TGTGCCAGCAGCAGAGCGGGGGGCCTCTACGAGCAGTACTTC,CASSRAGGLYEQYF
TRBV6-1,.,.,TRBJ1-5,TGTGCCAGCAGTCTTCTGCTGCTAGGGGGTCAGCCCCAGCATTTT,CASSLLLLGGQPQHF
TRBV29-1,TRBD1,.,TRBJ2-7,TGCAGCGTCGATATTTCCGGGACAGGTCCCTACGAGCAGTACTTC,CSVDISGTGPYEQYF